The present T cell receptor (beta chain) was sequenced within a study of cytomegalovirus exposure and HLA in healthy donors. PCR was performed using 60 Vbeta and 13 Jbeta primers. Using immunoSEQ multiplex PCR, the repertoire was profiled, and TCRdb retains in-frame clones only, with some absent. The table lists 150,000 to 200,000 clones, around 77% of them singletons. As for this clone: Its antigen is unidentified.

The CDR3 spans 14 residues. Germline lookup yields CDR1 WSHSY and CDR2 SAAADI. V lost 6 bases, J lost 4 bases, and 4 bases stayed unmatched. The study's findings and limits: TCR beta sequences reportedly predicted most subjects' HLA-A and HLA-B alleles accurately. Rare TCR sequences dominated, though some public TCRs recurred in many donors.

This chain connects TRBV10-2 to TRBJ2-5, with 11 bases lining up with TRBD1. The sequenced material came from PBMCs. The TCR comes from a middle-aged woman in good health and CMV-seronegative. The CDR3, as DNA: TGCGCCAGCAGCGAGGACAGGGGGCGAGAGACCCAGTACTTC. It codes for CASSEDRGRETQYF.